This TCR beta chain was documented in a study of shared clonotypes between healthy human individuals. Clones were read by immunoSEQ multiplex PCR, and TCRdb kept only the in-frame ones, dropping some. The repertoire includes around 2,000,000 clones, around 96% of them detected once, and 0.85% to 1.3% sits in the top ten. Naive CD8 populations comprised CD45RO-negative cells positively selected for CCR7, excluding terminally differentiated effector memory CD45RA+ cells. CDR3 length: 14 residues. V shed 8 bases and J shed 2 bases, with 13 bases lying between them. Germline-derived CDR1 and CDR2 are LNHDA and SQIVND (reference sequence).

What was sequenced was naive CD8+ T cells sorted from blood. The chain recombines TRBV19 with TRBJ1-5, with no clear D. The sequence came from a young man in good health. CDR3 protein: CASHPVFGNQPQHF. In DNA, the CDR3 is TGTGCCAGTCACCCGGTTTTTGGCAATCAGCCCCAGCATTTT.